Below are 14 T cell receptor beta chains sequenced from a single sample in a study of regulatory T cells in long-lasting Graves disease. CDR3 regions were amplified by Arm-PCR using iRepertoire HTBI primers to build TCR beta libraries. TCRdb redid the calling of the multiplex PCR reads with MiXCR, one entry per CDR3 protein. The sample has 250,000 to 400,000 distinct CDR3 sequences, more than 15% seen once. The time point here: newly diagnosed GD, antithyroid drugs for less than 3 months. RNA from PBMCs was the source of the TCR library. This specimen was peripheral blood mononuclear cells (PBMCs), taken at new diagnosis, from a patient treated with antithyroid drugs. These receptor sequences come from a female donor with Graves disease.

The chain couples TRBV27 to TRBJ2-7; D not certain. This CDR3 spans 12 amino acids. Trimming took 0 bases from V and 6 from J, leaving 6 bases between them. The germline CDR1 and CDR2 sequences are MNHEY and SMNVEV (reference sequence). The CDR3 DNA follows: TGTGCCAGCAGTTTATCTTTCGGCGAGCAGTACTTC. Protein product: CASSLSFGEQYF.

This clonotype has a count of ten or more. This sequence joins TRBV28 and TRBJ2-1, with a possible D match to TRBD2 (6 bases). Trimming left V 7 bases short and J 9 bases short, with 22 bases between. Looked up from germline, CDR1 is MDHEN and CDR2 is SYDVKM. This CDR3 spans 15 amino acids. Written as DNA, the CDR3 is TGTGCCAGCACCGAGGAGGGAAGGGCACCGGGTGAGCAGTTCTTC. Its translation: CASTEEGRAPGEQFF. Using reference TRBV28 and TRBJ2-1 for the parts outside the CDR3, the full variable domain is DVKVTQSSRYLVKRTGEKVFLECVQDMDHENMFWYRQDPGLGLRLIYFSYDVKMKEKGDIPEGYSVSREKKERFSLILESASTNQTSMYLCASTEEGRAPGEQFFGPGTRLTVL.

There are many counts of this clonotype. The gene calls are TRBV28 and TRBJ1-5; TRBD1 matches 11 bases. Per the germline V gene, CDR1 is MDHEN and CDR2 is SYDVKM. The CDR3 covers 15 residues. After removal of 6 bases from V and 5 bases from J, the junction contained 6 bases not matched to a gene. CDR3 coding DNA: TGTGCCAGCAGCCCGGACAGGGGGCGGGATCAGCCCCAGCATTTT. It codes for CASSPDRGRDQPQHF.

This clonotype was seen repeatedly, ten times or more. The rearrangement links TRBV11-3 to TRBJ2-7; D may be TRBD2 (5 bases). The length of the CDR3 is 13 residues. From germline, CDR1 is SGHNT and CDR2 YENEEA. Trimming stripped 2 bases from V and 3 bases from J, with 8 bases between. The CDR3 sequence: CASSLREHYEQYF. The CDR3 DNA sequence: TGTGCCAGCAGCTTACGGGAACACTACGAGCAGTACTTC.

The chain links TRBV6-1 to TRBJ2-2; the D gene is possibly TRBD1 (7 bases). V was cut by 6 bases and J by 2 bases, with 16 bases left in between. Germline CDR1 is MNHNS and CDR2 is SASEGT. This CDR3 is 16 amino acids long. CDR3: CASRRGTDSNTGELFF. CDR3 coding DNA: TGTGCCAGCAGGCGCGGGACAGATTCAAACACCGGGGAGCTGTTTTTT.

This clonotype was counted many times. The rearrangement links TRBV28 to TRBJ2-2, with D maybe TRBD2 (5 bases). CDR1 and CDR2 (germline): MDHEN, SYDVKM. CDR3 size: 17 residues. V dropped 6 bases and J dropped 0 bases, with 17 bases sitting between them. The CDR3 loop reads CASRAPRLAPNTGELFF. DNA for the CDR3: TGTGCCAGCAGGGCGCCCCGGCTAGCCCCGAACACCGGGGAGCTGTTTTTT.

This clonotype was seen a handful of times. The chain uses TRBV6-2 or TRBV6-3 and TRBJ2-2, with a possible D match to TRBD1 (6 bases). In germline, CDR1 is MNHEY, CDR2 SVGEGT. The length of the CDR3 is 16 residues. Trimming took off 6 bases at V and 7 bases at J, with 21 bases between the two ends. DNA for the CDR3: TGTGCCAGCAGACCACAGGGAAAGGGGTACAGCGGGGAGCTGTTTTTT. Protein product: CASRPQGKGYSGELFF.

In its sample, this clonotype was seen many times. The V call is TRBV20-1, the J call TRBJ2-5; possibly TRBD1 or TRBD2 for D (5 bases each). Germline values: CDR1 DFQATT, CDR2 SNEGSKA (reference sequence). Trimming removed 1 base from V and 4 bases from J, with 13 bases in between. The CDR3 extends over 14 amino acids. This CDR3 reads CSARVSGAGETQYF. CDR3 in DNA: TGCAGTGCTAGAGTTTCCGGGGCCGGAGAGACCCAGTACTTC.

The chain employs TRBV7-2 and TRBJ2-5, with D perhaps matching TRBD2 (6 bases). The CDR3 is made up of 16 amino acids. The germline V and J ends were trimmed by 5 bases and 7 bases, with 23 bases remaining between them. Germline V lookup: CDR1 SGHTA, CDR2 FQGNSA. For the CDR3, the DNA is TGTGCCAGCAGCCCCCGGGGGACGCAAGGATGGGGGACCCAGTACTTC. Translation gives CASSPRGTQGWGTQYF.

This clonotype showed up many times. V gene TRBV28 combines with J gene TRBJ2-7, with D hard to call. The CDR3 contains 14 residues. The V gene lost 5 bases and the J gene lost 3 bases, with 14 bases spanning the gap. Germline V gene sequence: CDR1 MDHEN, CDR2 SYDVKM. CDR3 residues: CASSPERAIYEQYF. The DNA for the CDR3 is TGTGCCAGCAGTCCCGAACGGGCCATCTACGAGCAGTACTTC.

The rearrangement joins TRBV4-1 to TRBJ2-1; 8 nucleotides line up with TRBD2. Germline V CDR1 and CDR2: MGHRA, YSYEKL. Trimming at V came to 3 bases and at J to 0 bases, leaving 13 bases not matched to a gene. The CDR3 contains 19 residues. The CDR3 spells CASSHQKGRGGSSYNEQFF. CDR3 nucleotides: TGCGCCAGCAGCCACCAAAAGGGCCGGGGGGGGAGCTCCTACAATGAGCAGTTCTTC.

This clonotype has more than one count but fewer than ten. The CDR3 region has the DNA TGCGCCAGCAGCTTTACGGGATTTAAGGAGCTGTTTTTT. It translates to CASSFTGFKELFF. The rearrangement uses TRBV5-1 and TRBJ2-2, with a tentative D call TRBD2 (5 bases). Germline V gene data show CDR1 as SGHRS and CDR2 as YFSETQ. The V end lost 2 bases, the J end lost 10 bases, and 12 bases lay between the germline ends. The CDR3 spans 13 residues.

This clonotype appeared a single time. The gene calls are TRBV6-1 and TRBJ2-3; 8 bases line up with TRBD2. The CDR3 consists of 15 residues. The trim removed 6 bases at V and 2 bases at J, leaving 7 bases unmatched. Germline CDR1 and CDR2: MNHNS and SASEGT. In nucleotides, the CDR3 is TGTGCCAGCAGGGTCGGCGGGAGGTTCACAGATACGCAGTATTTT. Translated, it gives CASRVGGRFTDTQYF.

This clonotype has ten or more counts. The V call is TRBV28, the J call TRBJ1-1, with a possible D match to TRBD1 (5 bases). CDR3 length: 16 amino acids. The germline V and J ends were trimmed by 5 bases and 3 bases, with 19 bases remaining between them. Germline V lookup: CDR1 MDHEN, CDR2 SYDVKM. CDR3 bases: TGTGCCAGCAGTCCCCATCCTGGGAAGGGGTACACTGAAGCTTTCTTT. This codes for CASSPHPGKGYTEAFF.